A selection of T cell receptor beta chains follows, all from one sample in a study of blood T cell repertoires in COVID-19. Method: immunoSEQ multiplex PCR; TCRdb's copy keeps in-frame clones and lacks some. The sample includes around 260,000 clones, 75% to 95% of them seen just once. Sequences were obtained from peripheral blood. The source of these receptors is a person between 18 and 35 years old with COVID-19, enrolled during active disease. The CDR3 runs from the conserved cysteine through the conserved F or W. Fields, in order: J gene, D gene, V gene, CDR3 length, clone size, CDR3 DNA, CDR3 protein. A D gene is named only where the DNA matches it firmly. Clone size is stated in some rows and not others, as once, few, many or a class when expanded.

>TRBJ2-2|-|TRBV4-1|13|-
TGCGCCAGCAGCCCCCCTAGCACCGGGGAGCTGTTTTTT
CASSPPSTGELFF
>TRBJ2-7|TRBD1|TRBV3-1/TRBV3-2|14|-
TGTGCCAGCAGCCTAAGACAGGGATGGGGTGAGCAGTACTTC
CASSLRQGWGEQYF
>TRBJ1-4|TRBD1|TRBV5-4|14|-
TGTGCCAGCAGCTCCGGACAGGTTAATGAAAAACTGTTTTTT
CASSSGQVNEKLFF
>TRBJ1-2|TRBD1|TRBV5-1|16|-
TGCGCCAGCAGCTCGGCGGACAGGACTTTTAACTATGGCTACACCTTC
CASSSADRTFNYGYTF
>TRBJ1-2|-|TRBV7-5|14|-
TGTGCCAGAAGCTTATCTGACAGGGCGTCTGGCTACACCTTC
CARSLSDRASGYTF
>TRBJ2-1|TRBD2|TRBV3-1/TRBV3-2|17|-
TGTGCCAGCAGCCAAGATGGGCGGGAGGAGTCCTACAATGAGCAGTTCTTC
CASSQDGREESYNEQFF
>TRBJ1-4|-|TRBV3-1/TRBV3-2|16|-
TGTGCCAGCAGCCAATCATCGGGGACGGGGGGTGAAAAACTGTTTTTT
CASSQSSGTGGEKLFF
>TRBJ1-2|-|TRBV29-1|13|-
TGCAGCGTTGAAATAGGCGGATTCTATGGCTACACCTTC
CSVEIGGFYGYTF
>TRBJ2-7|TRBD1|TRBV5-1|15|-
TGCGCCAGCAGCCCAGGTGGGACAGGCTCCTACGAGCAGTACTTC
CASSPGGTGSYEQYF
>TRBJ1-1|-|TRBV19|11|-
TGTGCCAGTGGGCCGAACACTGAAGCTTTCTTT
CASGPNTEAFF
>TRBJ2-5|-|TRBV29-1|11|-
TGCAGCGTTGTGACCGAGGGGACCCAGTACTTC
CSVVTEGTQYF
>TRBJ1-5|-|TRBV28|15|-
TGTGCCAGCAGACAAATGAAATTTAGCAATCAGCCCCAGCATTTT
CASRQMKFSNQPQHF
>TRBJ2-7|-|TRBV28|15|once
TGTGCCAGCAATCCCTGGAGGACGGAATCCTACGAGCAGTACTTC
CASNPWRTESYEQYF
>TRBJ1-4|-|TRBV11-2|17|-
TGTGCCAGCAGCCCACCACAGGGAGGGGCCTCTAATGAAAAACTGTTTTTT
CASSPPQGGASNEKLFF
>TRBJ2-1|TRBD2|TRBV6-5|15|-
TGTGCCATTCTAGCGGGAGGATGGTTCTACAATGAGCAGTTCTTC
CAILAGGWFYNEQFF
>TRBJ1-5|TRBD1|TRBV24-1|16|-
TGTGCCACCAGTGATGCCTCGGGACAGGGATTACAGCCCCAGCATTTT
CATSDASGQGLQPQHF
>TRBJ1-5|TRBD1|TRBV4-2|16|-
TGTGCCAGCAGCCAAGGACGACAGGGGAAAGGGCAGCCCCAGCATTTT
CASSQGRQGKGQPQHF
>TRBJ1-1|-|TRBV5-8|12|-
TGTGCCAGCAGCTTGGTACGGGTTGAAGCTTTCTTT
CASSLVRVEAFF
>TRBJ2-7|-|TRBV5-1|19|-
TGCGCCAGCAGCTTGGGTCCAGATACGGGCAGGGTCAAATTCTACGAGCAGTACTTC
CASSLGPDTGRVKFYEQYF
>TRBJ2-7|-|TRBV27|15|-
TGTGCCAGCAGTGTATCAGGGGCATCAGGTTACGAGCAGTACTTC
CASSVSGASGYEQYF
>TRBJ1-6|TRBD1|TRBV11-2|19|-
TGTGCCAGCAGCTTAGATGGGCGGGGGACAGGGCGCTATAATTCACCCCTCCACTTT
CASSLDGRGTGRYNSPLHF
>TRBJ2-1|TRBD2|TRBV10-3|14|-
TGTGCCATCCGACTAGCGGGAACGGACAATGAGCAGTTCTTC
CAIRLAGTDNEQFF
>TRBJ1-4|TRBD1|TRBV7-9|17|-
TGTGCCAGCAGCTTATGGCGGTCGGGACAGATTAATGAAAAACTGTTTTTT
CASSLWRSGQINEKLFF
>TRBJ2-3|-|TRBV7-9|17|-
TGTGCCAGCAGCCTCTCGGGTGCCACCGCAATCACAGATACGCAGTATTTT
CASSLSGATAITDTQYF
>TRBJ2-7|-|TRBV29-1|13|once
TGCAGCGTTCGGCAGGGGAATGAGTACGAGCAGTACTTC
CSVRQGNEYEQYF
>TRBJ1-1|-|TRBV2|13|-
TGTGCCAGCAGCAGGGTATTAGGGACTGAAGCTTTCTTT
CASSRVLGTEAFF
>TRBJ1-4|TRBD1|TRBV6-2/TRBV6-3|16|-
TGTGCCAGCAGCCCTCTAGGGGACAGGGGCGGCGAAAAACTGTTTTTT
CASSPLGDRGGEKLFF
>TRBJ1-5|TRBD1|TRBV27|17|-
TGTGCCAGCAGTTCAAACAGGGGCCGGAATAGCAATCAGCCCCAGCATTTT
CASSSNRGRNSNQPQHF
>TRBJ1-2|-|TRBV4-2|15|-
TGTGCCAGCAGCCAAGAGAATCGGGGGGGGTATGGCTACACCTTC
CASSQENRGGYGYTF
>TRBJ1-5|-|TRBV30|12|-
TGTGCCTGGAGCAGGAGCAATCAGCCCCAGCATTTT
CAWSRSNQPQHF
>TRBJ2-5|-|TRBV25-1|12|-
TGTGCCAGCACACACGAGGGTGAGACCCAGTACTTC
CASTHEGETQYF
>TRBJ2-3|-|TRBV7-8|14|-
TGTGCCAGCAGCCCTGGGTGGGCAACAGATACGCAGTATTTT
CASSPGWATDTQYF
>TRBJ2-1|TRBD1|TRBV27|15|-
TGTGCCAGCAGTTTTTCTGGGACAGGGGGCCATGAGCAGTTCTTC
CASSFSGTGGHEQFF
>TRBJ1-4|-|TRBV2|15|-
TGTGCCAGCAGTGAAACGCTGTCGACCGGCGGAAAACTGTTTTTT
CASSETLSTGGKLFF
>TRBJ1-5|-|TRBV4-1|14|-
TGCGCCAGCAGCCCGACGGGGGGCAATCAGCCCCAGCATTTT
CASSPTGGNQPQHF